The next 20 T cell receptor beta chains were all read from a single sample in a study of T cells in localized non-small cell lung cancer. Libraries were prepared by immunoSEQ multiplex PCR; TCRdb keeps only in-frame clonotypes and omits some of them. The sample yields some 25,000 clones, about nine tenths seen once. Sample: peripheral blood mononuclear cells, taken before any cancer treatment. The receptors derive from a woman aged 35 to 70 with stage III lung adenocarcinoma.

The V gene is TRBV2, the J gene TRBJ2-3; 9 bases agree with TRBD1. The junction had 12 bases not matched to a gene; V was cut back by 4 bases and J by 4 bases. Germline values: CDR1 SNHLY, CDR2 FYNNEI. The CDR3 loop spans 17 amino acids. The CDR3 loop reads CASSGNDRGFGADTQYF. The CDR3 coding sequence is TGTGCCAGCAGTGGCAACGACAGGGGGTTTGGGGCAGATACGCAGTATTTT.

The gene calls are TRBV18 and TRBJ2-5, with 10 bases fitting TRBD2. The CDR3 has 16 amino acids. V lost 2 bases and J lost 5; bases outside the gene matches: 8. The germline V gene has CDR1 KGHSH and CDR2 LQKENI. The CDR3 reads CASSPVATSGLETQYF. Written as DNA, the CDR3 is TGTGCCAGCTCACCAGTCGCGACTAGCGGGTTGGAGACCCAGTACTTC.

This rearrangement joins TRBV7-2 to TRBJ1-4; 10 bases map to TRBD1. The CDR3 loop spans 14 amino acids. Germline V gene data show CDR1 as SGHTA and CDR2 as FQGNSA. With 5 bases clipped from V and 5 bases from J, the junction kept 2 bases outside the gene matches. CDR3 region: CASSVGQGNEKLFF. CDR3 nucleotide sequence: TGTGCCAGCAGCGTGGGACAGGGGAATGAAAAACTGTTTTTT.

CDR3 DNA sequence: TGTGCCAGCAGCGCAGGCCCTGAAGCTTTCTTT. Residues: CASSAGPEAFF. The rearrangement uses TRBV13 and TRBJ1-1; D is undetermined. The CDR3 runs 11 residues. In germline, CDR1 is PRHDT, CDR2 FYEKMQ (reference sequence). Trimming took off 5 bases at V and 6 bases at J, with 7 bases between the two ends.

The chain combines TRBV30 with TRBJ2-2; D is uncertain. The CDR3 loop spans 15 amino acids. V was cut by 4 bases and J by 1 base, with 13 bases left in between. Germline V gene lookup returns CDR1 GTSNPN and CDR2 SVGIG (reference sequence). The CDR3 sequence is CAWTKGRMNTGELFF. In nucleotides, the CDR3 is TGTGCCTGGACTAAAGGAAGGATGAACACCGGGGAGCTGTTTTTT.

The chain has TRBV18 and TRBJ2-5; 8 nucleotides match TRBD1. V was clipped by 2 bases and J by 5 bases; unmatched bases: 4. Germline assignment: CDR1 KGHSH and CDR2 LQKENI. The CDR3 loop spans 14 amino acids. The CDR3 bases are TGTGCCAGCTCACCAAGTGGACAGGGCGAGACCCAGTACTTC. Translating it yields CASSPSGQGETQYF.

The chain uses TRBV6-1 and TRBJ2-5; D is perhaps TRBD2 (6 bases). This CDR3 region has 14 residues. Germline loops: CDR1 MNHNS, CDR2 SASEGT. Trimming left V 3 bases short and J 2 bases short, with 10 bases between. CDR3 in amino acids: CASSDTGGQETQYF. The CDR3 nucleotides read TGTGCCAGCAGTGATACCGGGGGTCAAGAGACCCAGTACTTC.

This CDR3 is CSVVGGRDTTGELFF. DNA for the CDR3: TGCAGCGTTGTTGGGGGCCGGGACACCACCGGGGAGCTGTTTTTT. This sequence joins TRBV29-1 and TRBJ2-2; perhaps TRBD1 as D (6 bases). V dropped 4 bases and J dropped 4 bases, with 16 bases sitting between them. CDR1 is SQVTM and CDR2 is ANQGSEA in the germline V gene. The CDR3 totals 15 residues.

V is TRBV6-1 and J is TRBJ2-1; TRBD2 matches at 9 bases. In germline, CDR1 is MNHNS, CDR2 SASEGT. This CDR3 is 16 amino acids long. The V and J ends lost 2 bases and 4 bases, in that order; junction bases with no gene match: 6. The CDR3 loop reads CASSESITSGYNEQFF. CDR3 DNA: TGTGCCAGCAGTGAAAGTATTACTAGCGGGTACAATGAGCAGTTCTTC.

CDR3 coding DNA: TGTGCCAGCAGCTCGACAGGGTCCTATGGCTACACCTTC. Protein sequence: CASSSTGSYGYTF. This chain uses TRBV5-4 with TRBJ1-2; 7 bases fit TRBD1. Germline lookup yields CDR1 SGHNT and CDR2 YYREEE (reference sequence). The CDR3 extends over 13 amino acids. V dropped 3 bases and J dropped 4; count of bases not matched to a gene: 3.

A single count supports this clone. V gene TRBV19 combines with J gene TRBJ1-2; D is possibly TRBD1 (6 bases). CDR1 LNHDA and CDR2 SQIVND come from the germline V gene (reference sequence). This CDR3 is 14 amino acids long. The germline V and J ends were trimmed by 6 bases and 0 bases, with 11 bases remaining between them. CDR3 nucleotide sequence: TGTGCCAGTAGGACGGGACATTCTAACTATGGCTACACCTTC. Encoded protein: CASRTGHSNYGYTF.

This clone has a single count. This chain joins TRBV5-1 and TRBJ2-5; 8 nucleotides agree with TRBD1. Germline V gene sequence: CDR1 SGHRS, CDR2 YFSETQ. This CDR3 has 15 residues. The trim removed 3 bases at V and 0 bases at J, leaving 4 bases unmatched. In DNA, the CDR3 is TGCGCCAGCAGCTCCCGGGACAGGTACCAAGAGACCCAGTACTTC. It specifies CASSSRDRYQETQYF.

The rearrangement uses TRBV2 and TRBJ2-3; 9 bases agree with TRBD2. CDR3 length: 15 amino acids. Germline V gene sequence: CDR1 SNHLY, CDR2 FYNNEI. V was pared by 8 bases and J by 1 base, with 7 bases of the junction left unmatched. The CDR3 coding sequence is TGTGCCAGCGCCCAGCGGGGGGCAGGCACAGATACGCAGTATTTT. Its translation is CASAQRGAGTDTQYF.

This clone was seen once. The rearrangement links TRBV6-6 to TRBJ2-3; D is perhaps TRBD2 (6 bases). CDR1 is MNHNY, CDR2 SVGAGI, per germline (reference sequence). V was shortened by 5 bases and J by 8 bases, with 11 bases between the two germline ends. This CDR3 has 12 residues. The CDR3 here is CASSDGGRTQYF. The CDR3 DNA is TGTGCCAGCAGTGACGGGGGACGTACGCAGTATTTT.

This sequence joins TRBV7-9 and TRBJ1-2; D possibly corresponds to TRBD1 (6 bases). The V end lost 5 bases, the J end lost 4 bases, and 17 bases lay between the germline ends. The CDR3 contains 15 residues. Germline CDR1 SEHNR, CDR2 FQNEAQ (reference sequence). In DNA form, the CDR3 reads TGTGCCAGCAGCGCCACAGGGATCGGAGTCTATGGCTACACCTTC. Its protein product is CASSATGIGVYGYTF.

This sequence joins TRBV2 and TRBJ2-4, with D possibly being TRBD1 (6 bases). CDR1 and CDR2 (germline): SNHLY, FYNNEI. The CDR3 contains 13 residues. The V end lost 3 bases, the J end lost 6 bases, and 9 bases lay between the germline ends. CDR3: CASSEDSGNIQYF. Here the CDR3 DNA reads TGTGCCAGCAGTGAGGACAGCGGAAACATTCAGTACTTC.

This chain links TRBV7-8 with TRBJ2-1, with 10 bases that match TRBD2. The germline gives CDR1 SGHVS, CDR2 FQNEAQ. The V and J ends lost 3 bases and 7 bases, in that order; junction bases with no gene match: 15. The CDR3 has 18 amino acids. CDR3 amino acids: CASSFSHRLAGEANEQFF. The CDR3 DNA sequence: TGTGCCAGCAGCTTCTCCCACCGGCTAGCGGGAGAGGCAAATGAGCAGTTCTTC.

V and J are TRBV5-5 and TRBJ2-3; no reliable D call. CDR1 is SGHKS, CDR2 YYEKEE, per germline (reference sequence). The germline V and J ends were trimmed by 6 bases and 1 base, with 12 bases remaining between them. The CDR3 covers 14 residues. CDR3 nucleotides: TGTGCCAGCACCCCTGGGGTCCGCACAGATACGCAGTATTTT. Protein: CASTPGVRTDTQYF.

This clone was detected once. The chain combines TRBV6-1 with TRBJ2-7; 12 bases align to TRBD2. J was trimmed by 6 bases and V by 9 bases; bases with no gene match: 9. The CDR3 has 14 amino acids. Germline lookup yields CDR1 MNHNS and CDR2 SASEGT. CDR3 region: CASRLAGALSEQYF. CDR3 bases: TGTGCCAGTCGACTAGCGGGAGCGCTCAGCGAGCAGTACTTC.

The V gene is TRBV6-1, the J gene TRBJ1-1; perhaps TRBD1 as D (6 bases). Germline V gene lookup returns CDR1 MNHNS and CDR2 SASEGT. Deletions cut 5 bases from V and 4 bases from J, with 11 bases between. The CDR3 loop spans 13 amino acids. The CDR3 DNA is TGTGCCAGCAGTCGACAGGAGGGCACTGAAGCTTTCTTT. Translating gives CASSRQEGTEAFF.